The 13 T cell receptor beta chains given below trace back to one sample, sequenced in a study of regulatory T cells in long-lasting Graves disease. Time point: persistent/refractory GD, antithyroid drugs over 5 years with positive TRAb. PBMCs were the source of the RNA used for TCR sequencing. CDR3 regions were amplified by Arm-PCR using iRepertoire HTBI primers to build TCR beta libraries. TCRdb re-called the multiplex PCR reads with MiXCR, one entry per CDR3 protein. The table has roughly 400,000 distinct CDR3 sequences, less than 25% seen once. Sample: peripheral blood mononuclear cells (PBMCs), taken when the disease was refractory, from a patient treated with antithyroid drugs. These TCRs come from a female donor with Graves disease.

The table lists this clonotype with many counts. The rearrangement uses TRBV20-1 and TRBJ1-2, with 7 positions matching TRBD1. This CDR3 comprises 12 residues. Germline CDR1 DFQATT, CDR2 SNEGSKA (reference sequence). The CDR3 reads CRGKTGHYGYTF. The CDR3 DNA follows: TGCAGGGGAAAGACAGGGCACTATGGCTACACCTTC.

The V call is TRBV20-1, the J call TRBJ2-1; D gene uncertain. Germline V gene sequence: CDR1 DFQATT, CDR2 SNEGSKA (reference sequence). The length of the CDR3 is 11 residues. Deletions cut 6 bases from V and 6 bases from J, with 9 bases between. The CDR3 DNA sequence: TGCAGTGCCCTCATCGGCAATGAGCAGTTCTTC. It encodes CSALIGNEQFF.

This chain links TRBV19 with TRBJ1-5, with 8 bases identical to TRBD1. Unmatched junction bases numbered 4, after V lost 5 bases and J lost 4 bases. The germline gives CDR1 LNHDA, CDR2 SQIVND (reference sequence). The CDR3 runs to 14 residues. The CDR3 spells CASSQTGENQPQHF. The CDR3 DNA sequence: TGTGCCAGTAGTCAGACAGGGGAGAATCAGCCCCAGCATTTT.

This clonotype was detected a few times. This rearrangement joins TRBV7-2 to TRBJ2-7; D is uncertain. CDR3 size: 13 residues. CDR1 is SGHTA and CDR2 is FQGNSA in the germline V gene. The ends were cut back, 4 bases at V and 4 bases at J, with 11 bases in the middle. In nucleotides, the CDR3 is TGTGCCAGCAGCTCCCAAGGGAAGTACGAGCAGTACTTC. Protein sequence: CASSSQGKYEQYF.

V gene TRBV30 combines with J gene TRBJ1-3; the D is unclear. V gave up 5 bases and J gave up 4 bases, with 6 bases separating them. Germline loops: CDR1 GTSNPN, CDR2 SVGIG (reference sequence). This CDR3 spans 11 amino acids. CDR3 coding DNA: TGTGCCTGGGGAACGGGAAACACCATATATTTT. Protein sequence: CAWGTGNTIYF.

V and J are TRBV19 and TRBJ2-2; 7 bases match TRBD1. This CDR3 contains 16 residues. Germline lookup yields CDR1 LNHDA and CDR2 SQIVND (reference sequence). Germline trimming cut 5 bases from V and 1 base from J; bases unmatched to any gene: 7. CDR3 coding DNA: TGTGCCAGTAGTCCCGCCGGGACAGTGAACACCGGGGAGCTGTTTTTT. Translation: CASSPAGTVNTGELFF.

Many counts were recorded for this clonotype. This rearrangement joins TRBV28 to TRBJ2-5, with no clear D. V was trimmed by 2 bases and J by 5 bases, leaving 18 bases between them. Per the germline V gene, CDR1 is MDHEN and CDR2 is SYDVKM. This CDR3 region has 16 residues. CDR3 sequence: CASSLRSQVRFETQYF. The CDR3 DNA follows: TGTGCCAGCAGTTTAAGGTCCCAGGTTCGGTTTGAGACCCAGTACTTC.

CDR3 protein: CASRPWGTGGSRGETQYF. The CDR3 DNA follows: TGTGCCAGCAGGCCTTGGGGGACAGGAGGATCCAGGGGAGAGACCCAGTACTTC. This chain uses TRBV6-1 with TRBJ2-5; 8 nucleotides agree with TRBD1. The germline V gene encodes CDR1 MNHNS and CDR2 SASEGT. J was trimmed by 4 bases and V by 6 bases; bases with no gene match: 19. The CDR3 runs to 18 residues.

The chain employs TRBV20-1 and TRBJ1-1, with a weak D call TRBD1 (6 bases). Germline CDR1 reads DFQATT; CDR2 reads SNEGSKA (reference sequence). The germline V and J ends were trimmed by 4 bases and 5 bases, with 17 bases remaining between them. The CDR3 runs to 14 residues. CDR3 protein: CSAKRDTGRTEAFF. The CDR3 DNA reads as TGCAGTGCTAAGAGGGACACGGGAAGGACTGAAGCTTTCTTT.

This sequence joins TRBV20-1 and TRBJ1-5; perhaps TRBD1 as D (5 bases). The V end was cut by 1 base, the J end by 4 bases, with 20 bases between. CDR3 length: 17 amino acids. The V gene's germline CDR1 is DFQATT and CDR2 SNEGSKA (reference sequence). The chain's CDR3 is CSARVGTETPRNQPQHF. For the CDR3, the DNA is TGCAGTGCTAGAGTCGGGACCGAAACACCACGGAATCAGCCCCAGCATTTT.

This clonotype was counted many times. The CDR3 sequence: CASKMEGASTREAFF. CDR3 nucleotide sequence: TGTGCCAGCAAAATGGAGGGGGCCAGCACCAGGGAAGCTTTCTTT. The chain combines TRBV6-1 with TRBJ1-1, with 7 bases that match TRBD1. The J segment lost 8 bases and the V segment lost 7 bases, leaving 16 bases of the junction unmatched. The CDR3 has 15 amino acids. CDR1 and CDR2 from the germline V gene are MNHNS and SASEGT.

This clonotype was seen ten or more times. This rearrangement joins TRBV2 to TRBJ1-5, with D possibly matching TRBD1 (6 bases). The CDR3 extends over 17 amino acids. Germline CDR1 reads SNHLY; CDR2 reads FYNNEI. The germline V and J ends were trimmed by 5 bases and 1 base, with 18 bases remaining between them. As DNA, the CDR3 is TGTGCCAGCAGTCGTCTGGGGGCTGGAAGGAGCAATCAGCCCCAGCATTTT. It specifies CASSRLGAGRSNQPQHF. Filled out from reference TRBV2 and TRBJ1-5, the complete variable domain reads EPEVTQTPSHQVTQMGQEVILRCVPISNHLYFYWYRQILGQKVEFLVSFYNNEISEKSEIFDDQFSVERPDGSNFTLKIRSTKLEDSAMYFCASSRLGAGRSNQPQHFGDGTRLSIL.

This clonotype has at least ten counts. The chain has TRBV6-5 and TRBJ2-5; TRBD1 is a possible D gene (6 bases). The germline V and J ends were trimmed by 0 bases and 5 bases, with 16 bases remaining between them. The CDR3 has 16 residues. Germline loops: CDR1 MNHEY, CDR2 SVGAGI. In nucleotides, the CDR3 is TGTGCCAGCAGTTACTCGACGCAGGGGATGGGGGAGACCCAGTACTTC. Amino acid sequence: CASSYSTQGMGETQYF.